A single sample gave rise to the 27 T cell receptor beta chains below, sequenced in a study of blood T cell repertoires in COVID-19. Clones were sequenced by immunoSEQ multiplex PCR, and TCRdb holds only the in-frame ones, with some missing. The sample holds around 140,000 clones; about 82% are singletons and the top ten take approximately 8%. The sample taken for sequencing was peripheral blood. The source is an older woman with acute or convalescent COVID-19.

The J gene is TRBJ1-3, the V gene TRBV3-1 (or the pseudogene TRBV3-2), with unresolved D. The CDR3 length is 18 residues. From germline, CDR1 is LGHDT and CDR2 YNNKEL (reference sequence). V lost 1 base and J 0 bases, leaving 16 bases between the germline ends. The CDR3 sequence: CASSQVGFRTTSGNTIYF. The CDR3 region has the DNA TGTGCCAGCAGCCAAGTGGGTTTCCGCACTACCTCTGGAAACACCATATATTTT.

V and J are TRBV5-1 and TRBJ2-1, with 11 positions matching TRBD1. CDR1 and CDR2 (germline): SGHRS, YFSETQ. This CDR3 is 19 amino acids long. V lost 7 bases and J lost 3; bases outside the gene matches: 18. In nucleotides, the CDR3 is TGCGCCAGCGCTAGAGGACAGGGGGCCCTCCAGGGGGTCTACAATGAGCAGTTCTTC. Translated, it gives CASARGQGALQGVYNEQFF.

This clone has a count of ten or more. The chain links TRBV19 to TRBJ1-5; 8 bases fit TRBD1. The CDR3 is 16 amino acids. The germline gives CDR1 LNHDA, CDR2 SQIVND (reference sequence). V dropped 1 base and J dropped 6; count of bases not matched to a gene: 8. The CDR3 region has the DNA TGTGCCAGTAGTATAGGAGGAGGACAGGGCAGTCAGCCCCAGCATTTT. It yields the protein CASSIGGGQGSQPQHF. Combining the CDR3 with reference TRBV19 and TRBJ1-5 gives the whole variable domain DGGITQSPKYLFRKEGQNVTLSCEQNLNHDAMYWYRQDPGQGLRLIYYSQIVNDFQKGDIAEGYSVSREKKESFPLTVTSAQKNPTAFYLCASSIGGGQGSQPQHFGDGTRLSIL.

With regard to this clone: Other DNA sequences of this sample code for an identical CDR3. This chain joins TRBV28 and TRBJ1-2, with a possible D match to TRBD1 (5 bases). V shed 2 bases and J shed 5 bases, with 15 bases lying between them. In germline, CDR1 is MDHEN, CDR2 SYDVKM. This CDR3 contains 15 residues. The CDR3 nucleotides read TGTGCCAGCAGTTTAGGGGGAGGTGTAAGGTATGGCTACACCTTC. This gives the protein CASSLGGGVRYGYTF.

This clone was observed once. The chain combines TRBV30 with TRBJ2-5, with TRBD2 matching 7 bases. V lost 0 bases to trimming and J lost 3 bases; unmatched junction nucleotides: 4. There are 14 residues in the CDR3. Per germline, CDR1 GTSNPN and CDR2 SVGIG (reference sequence). The CDR3: CAWSVQGGEETQYF. Here the CDR3 DNA reads TGTGCCTGGAGTGTTCAGGGAGGGGAAGAGACCCAGTACTTC.

This clone was observed a single time. The chain carries TRBV27 and TRBJ1-6; D gene unclear. Trimming left V 8 bases short and J 12 bases short, with 20 bases between. Germline lookup yields CDR1 MNHEY and CDR2 SMNVEV (reference sequence). This CDR3 has 14 amino acids. The CDR3 DNA is TGTGCCAGCGCCGTCTGGAGTCAAAGAGGACCCCTCCACTTT. It encodes CASAVWSQRGPLHF.

The V and J genes are TRBV11-3 and TRBJ1-1; D is unclear. Trimming pared 5 bases from V and 2 bases from J, leaving 3 bases between. In germline, CDR1 is SGHNT, CDR2 YENEEA. The CDR3 totals 11 residues. The CDR3 here is CASSLNTEAFF. The CDR3 nucleotides read TGTGCCAGCAGCCTTAACACTGAAGCTTTCTTT.

The gene calls are TRBV2 and TRBJ1-5, with 9 bases fitting TRBD1. CDR1 is SNHLY, CDR2 FYNNEI, per germline. J gave up 5 bases and V 4 bases, and 6 bases lay outside the gene matches. The CDR3 contains 15 residues. The CDR3 loop is CASSADRGGYQPQHF. The CDR3 DNA reads TGTGCCAGCAGTGCGGACAGGGGAGGATATCAGCCCCAGCATTTT.

The genes are TRBV12-3 or TRBV12-4 and TRBJ1-6, with TRBD1 matching over 8 bases. This CDR3 comprises 13 residues. V gave up 6 bases and J gave up 9 bases; unmatched junction bases: 4. The CDR3 region is CASSSDRVSPLHF. The CDR3 DNA sequence: TGTGCCAGCAGCTCGGACAGGGTTTCACCCCTCCACTTT.

CDR3 in amino acids: CASTGTVNTGELFF. As DNA, the CDR3 is TGTGCCAGCACTGGGACTGTGAACACCGGGGAGCTGTTTTTT. The chain links TRBV28 to TRBJ2-2; weak D call: TRBD2 (6 bases). The CDR3 extends over 14 amino acids. Trimming pared 7 bases from V and 1 base from J, leaving 10 bases between. Per the germline V gene, CDR1 is MDHEN and CDR2 is SYDVKM.

V usage is TRBV5-1 and J usage is TRBJ1-1, with D perhaps matching TRBD1 (5 bases). This CDR3 has 16 amino acids. Germline CDR1 is SGHRS and CDR2 is YFSETQ. V was shortened by 2 bases and J by 1 base, with 15 bases between the two germline ends. CDR3 amino acids: CASSFWGSVGNTEAFF. The CDR3 nucleotides read TGCGCCAGCAGCTTCTGGGGCTCGGTGGGGAACACTGAAGCTTTCTTT.

This clone occurred a few times. The chain uses TRBV2 and TRBJ2-1, with D possibly being TRBD2 (6 bases). V lost 4 bases to trimming and J lost 4 bases, with 23 bases between them. The CDR3 is 18 amino acids. Germline CDR1 reads SNHLY; CDR2 reads FYNNEI. The chain's CDR3 is CASSVPISGAGRYNEQFF. The CDR3 DNA is TGTGCCAGCAGTGTTCCAATCAGTGGTGCAGGGAGGTACAATGAGCAGTTCTTC.

This clone was observed a handful of times. The chain carries TRBV5-1 and TRBJ1-2; perhaps TRBD1 as D (5 bases). The CDR3 covers 13 residues. Trimming removed 6 bases from V and 4 bases from J, with 13 bases in between. Per germline, CDR1 SGHRS and CDR2 YFSETQ. CDR3 loop: CASTTDTSYGYTF. For the CDR3, the DNA is TGCGCCAGCACCACGGACACTTCCTATGGCTACACCTTC.

The rearrangement uses TRBV19 and TRBJ1-4; D not certain. Trimming took off 5 bases at V and 10 bases at J, with 20 bases between the two ends. The CDR3 totals 15 residues. Germline CDR1 is LNHDA and CDR2 is SQIVND (reference sequence). For the CDR3, the DNA is TGTGCCAGTAGTCGGGAGGGCCCATCGATGGGAAAACTGTTTTTT. Encoded protein: CASSREGPSMGKLFF.

This chain links TRBV19 with TRBJ2-1; TRBD2 aligns across 13 bases. The CDR3 totals 19 residues. CDR1 and CDR2 from the germline V gene are LNHDA and SQIVND (reference sequence). Losses at the gene ends were 3 bases for V and 0 bases for J; bases not matched to a gene: 8. The CDR3 sequence is CASSIKLAGGTSSYNEQFF. CDR3 nucleotide sequence: TGTGCCAGTAGTATCAAACTAGCGGGGGGGACAAGCTCCTACAATGAGCAGTTCTTC.

This chain joins TRBV19 and TRBJ1-1; D is undetermined. The CDR3 covers 14 residues. From germline, CDR1 is LNHDA and CDR2 SQIVND (reference sequence). The V and J ends lost 8 bases and 2 bases respectively, with 15 bases between them. The CDR3 region is CASDSQAENTEAFF. The CDR3, as DNA: TGTGCCAGTGATTCCCAAGCGGAAAACACTGAAGCTTTCTTT.

This rearrangement joins TRBV10-2 to TRBJ2-5, with D tentatively TRBD2 (5 bases). Trimming shortened V by 2 bases and J by 1 base, and 11 bases separated the two germline ends. The V gene's germline CDR1 is WSHSY and CDR2 SAAADI. The CDR3 extends over 15 amino acids. The CDR3 DNA is TGCGCCAGCAGTGAGGGATTGGACTCCCAAGAGACCCAGTACTTC. Translation gives CASSEGLDSQETQYF.

J is TRBJ1-1 and V is TRBV7-9; D gene unclear. The germline CDR1 and CDR2 sequences are SEHNR and FQNEAQ (reference sequence). Trimming removed 5 bases from V and 4 bases from J, with 8 bases in between. CDR3 length: 12 amino acids. CDR3 amino acids: CASSKTPTEAFF. The DNA for the CDR3 is TGTGCCAGCAGCAAGACACCCACTGAAGCTTTCTTT.

The rearrangement joins TRBV30 to TRBJ1-6, with D tentatively TRBD1 (6 bases). CDR1 GTSNPN and CDR2 SVGIG come from the germline V gene (reference sequence). The CDR3 sequence is 18 residues long. Trimming removed 5 bases from V and 0 bases from J, with 20 bases in between. The CDR3: CAWGDRAGVSSYNSPLHF. CDR3 nucleotides: TGTGCCTGGGGCGACCGGGCAGGGGTCAGCTCCTATAATTCACCCCTCCACTTT.

V is TRBV3-1 (or the pseudogene TRBV3-2) and J is TRBJ2-2; a possible D gene is TRBD1 (6 bases). With 1 base removed from V and 6 bases from J, the gap between germline ends came to 18 bases. The CDR3 has 17 amino acids. Germline CDR1 and CDR2: LGHDT and YNNKEL (reference sequence). CDR3 DNA: TGTGCCAGCAGCCAAGTCTCTATACAGGGCTGGGCCGGGGAGCTGTTTTTT. Translated: CASSQVSIQGWAGELFF.

This chain connects TRBV7-9 to TRBJ1-1; maybe TRBD1 (6 bases). The CDR3 has 16 residues. The V end was cut by 11 bases, the J end by 7 bases, with 29 bases between. Germline CDR1 is SEHNR and CDR2 is FQNEAQ (reference sequence). The CDR3 sequence is CALLGGARVGYGEAFF. The CDR3 DNA reads as TGTGCCCTCCTGGGGGGGGCCAGGGTAGGATACGGTGAAGCTTTCTTT.

The chain couples TRBV29-1 to TRBJ1-2, with 7 bases aligning to TRBD1. Per germline, CDR1 SQVTM and CDR2 ANQGSEA. The trim removed 6 bases at V and 6 bases at J, leaving 7 bases unmatched. There are 12 residues in the CDR3. The CDR3 here is CSVADRVDGYTF. CDR3 coding DNA: TGCAGCGTCGCCGACAGGGTAGATGGCTACACCTTC.

The CDR3 coding sequence is TGTGCCAGCAGTTTAGGCGGGGGAACCGGGGAGCTGTTTTTT. Its translation is CASSLGGGTGELFF. V gene TRBV28 combines with J gene TRBJ2-2; 7 bases align to TRBD2. Germline V gene data show CDR1 as MDHEN and CDR2 as SYDVKM. Losses at the gene ends were 2 bases for V and 5 bases for J; bases not matched to a gene: 2. CDR3 length: 14 amino acids.

The chain couples TRBV7-9 to TRBJ2-5, with 12 bases lining up with TRBD2. V was clipped by 0 bases and J by 4 bases; unmatched bases: 3. The germline V gene encodes CDR1 SEHNR and CDR2 FQNEAQ (reference sequence). The CDR3 has 16 residues. CDR3 nucleotide sequence: TGTGCCAGCAGCTTAGCCCCACTAGCGGGGGGAGAGACCCAGTACTTC. This sequence encodes CASSLAPLAGGETQYF.

The V and J genes are TRBV4-2 and TRBJ1-3; TRBD1 aligns across 9 bases. Trimming removed 0 bases from V and 4 bases from J; junction bases left unmatched: 7. CDR3 length equals 17 residues. From germline, CDR1 is LGHNA and CDR2 YNFKEQ. CDR3 region: CASSQDPWTGEGNTIYF. DNA for the CDR3: TGTGCCAGCAGCCAAGATCCCTGGACAGGGGAAGGAAACACCATATATTTT.

The chain combines TRBV5-1 with TRBJ2-3; D is possibly TRBD2 (6 bases). The CDR3 length is 16 residues. Germline CDR1 SGHRS, CDR2 YFSETQ. Trimming shortened V by 4 bases and J by 0 bases, and 15 bases separated the two germline ends. CDR3 in amino acids: CASSGRRRASTDTQYF. CDR3 nucleotide sequence: TGCGCCAGCAGCGGGAGGCGACGGGCGAGCACAGATACGCAGTATTTT. Full variable domain (rest looked up from reference TRBV5-1 and TRBJ2-3): KAGVTQTPRYLIKTRGQQVTLSCSPISGHRSVSWYQQTPGQGLQFLFEYFSETQRNKGNFPGRFSGRQFSNSRSEMNVSTLELGDSALYLCASSGRRRASTDTQYFGPGTRLTVL.

The chain carries TRBV30 and TRBJ1-2, with a weak D call TRBD1 (6 bases). The CDR3 length is 10 residues. The germline V and J ends were trimmed by 8 bases and 8 bases, with 12 bases remaining between them. Germline assignment: CDR1 GTSNPN and CDR2 SVGIG (reference sequence). CDR3 loop: CATYRDGYTF. CDR3 nucleotide sequence: TGTGCCACCTACAGGGACGGCTACACCTTC.